Each of the 28 T cell receptor beta chains below was sequenced from the same sample in a study of blood T cells in healthy people across ages (dated by TCRdb to the mid-2010s). The protocol used for the library was 5' RACE. Data came from an Illumina HiSeq 2500. A second about 7 to 11 cycle PCR used a sample-barcoded 5' primer and a J-beta primer mix. TCRdb passed the public sequencing reads through fastp at Q25 and MiXCR, retaining productive beta sequences. Rows are combined by CDR3 protein, so each entry shows the most common genes and DNA. Within this sample are 550,000 to 700,000 distinct CDR3 sequences, with 27% of them counted one time only. The ten top clones hold less than 20% of the sample. The sample comprised blood. These receptors all stem from a woman in her sixties or seventies in good health.

This chain uses TRBV13 with TRBJ2-5, with D maybe TRBD2 (5 bases). The tail of the sequence fits TRBJ2-1 better, so the J call may be wrong. CDR1 is PRHDT and CDR2 is FYEKMQ in the germline V gene (reference sequence). There are 15 residues in the CDR3. The CDR3 is CASRGQRTRDNEQFF. The CDR3 coding sequence is TGTGCCAGCCGAGGCCAGCGGACTCGGGACAATGAGCAGTTCTTC.

The chain combines TRBV4-3 with TRBJ2-1; D might be TRBD1 or TRBD2, each matching 5 bases. The J call is doubtful: the DNA matches TRBJ2-5 better. From germline, CDR1 is LGHNA and CDR2 YSLEER. This CDR3 comprises 13 residues. CDR3 sequence (DNA): TGCGCCAGCAGTCGGGACGGGGACGAGACCCAGTACTTC. This gives the protein CASSRDGDETQYF.

V is TRBV20-1 and J is TRBJ2-5; D might be TRBD2 (5 bases). TRBJ2-7 explains the end of the DNA better; the J call may be wrong. Germline-derived CDR1 and CDR2 are DFQATT and SNEGSKA (reference sequence). The CDR3 has 14 residues. The DNA of the CDR3 is TGCAGTGCTAGAGATATAAGCGGTCCCTACGAGCAGTACTTC. The encoded protein is CSARDISGPYEQYF.

J is TRBJ1-1 and V is TRBV29-1, with TRBD1 matching over 7 bases. CDR1 is SQVTM and CDR2 is ANQGSEA in the germline V gene. The length of the CDR3 is 13 residues. V dropped 1 base and J dropped 4; count of bases not matched to a gene: 3. CDR3 DNA sequence: TGCAGCGTTGAAGGTTACAGGGGCACTGAAGCTTTCTTT. Protein: CSVEGYRGTEAFF.

The sample holds a few counts of this clonotype. The chain has TRBV15 and TRBJ2-3; D not certain. V was pared by 1 base and J by 4 bases, with 9 bases between. This CDR3 comprises 14 residues. Germline V gene lookup returns CDR1 LNHNV and CDR2 YYDKDF (reference sequence). The CDR3 protein is CATSRAPAPDTQYF. Written as DNA, the CDR3 is TGTGCCACCAGCAGAGCCCCGGCGCCAGATACGCAGTATTTT.

The rearrangement links TRBV7-2 to TRBJ2-4; 7 positions agree with TRBD1. The CDR3 runs 18 residues. Germline CDR1 and CDR2: SGHTA and FQGNSA. V shed 5 bases, J shed 2 bases, and the junction held 15 bases outside the gene matches. The CDR3 DNA follows: TGTGCCAGCAGCCCAACTAACCCCTTGACAGGGACCAAAAACATTCAGTACTTC. Its translation is CASSPTNPLTGTKNIQYF.

The rearrangement links TRBV6-1 to TRBJ1-5; no firm D call. The CDR3 contains 12 residues. The germline V and J ends were trimmed by 2 bases and 7 bases, with 6 bases remaining between them. Germline V lookup: CDR1 MNHNS, CDR2 SASEGT. CDR3 protein: CASSEWGQPQHF. As DNA, the CDR3 is TGTGCCAGCAGTGAATGGGGACAGCCCCAGCATTTT.

This clonotype has just a few counts. The chain has TRBV7-3 and TRBJ2-1; 8 nucleotides agree with TRBD2. Trimming at V came to 5 bases and at J to 5 bases, leaving 5 bases not matched to a gene. Germline assignment: CDR1 SGHTA and CDR2 FQGTGA. This CDR3 has 14 residues. The CDR3 DNA reads as TGTGCCAGCAGCGCCGGGACTAGTGACAATGAGCAGTTCTTC. Translation: CASSAGTSDNEQFF. The entire variable domain, with the rest obtained from reference TRBV7-3 and TRBJ2-1, is as follows: GAGVSQTPSNKVTEKGKYVELRCDPISGHTALYWYRQSLGQGPEFLIYFQGTGAADDSGLPNDRFFAVRPEGSVSTLKIQRTERGDSAVYLCASSAGTSDNEQFFGPGTRLTVL.

J is TRBJ2-2 and V is TRBV5-1; D not certain. The V gene's germline CDR1 is SGHRS and CDR2 YFSETQ. The CDR3 sequence is 15 residues long. CDR3 sequence reads: CVNSPVGTGTGELFF. CDR3 nucleotide sequence: TGCGTCAACAGCCCGGTAGGAACTGGTACCGGGGAGCTGTTTTTT.

This clonotype was picked up a small number of times. The chain links TRBV6-5 to TRBJ1-4; possible D gene TRBD1, 6 bases. Trimming took off 6 bases at V and 14 bases at J, with 16 bases between the two ends. This CDR3 region has 12 residues. In germline, CDR1 is MNHEY, CDR2 SVGAGI. The chain's CDR3 is CASRTQGVGLFF. CDR3 coding DNA: TGTGCCAGCAGGACACAGGGAGTAGGGCTGTTTTTT.

The rearrangement joins TRBV21-1 to TRBJ2-7; TRBD1 is taken as the D call from the table, unchecked against the DNA. TRBV21-1 is assigned pseudogene status. There are 16 residues in the CDR3. In DNA, the CDR3 is TGTGCCAGCAGCAATCAACGTGGGGGGGTCTCCTACGAGCAGTACTTC. Translated, it gives CASSNQRGGVSYEQYF.

This clonotype was recorded at least ten times. The V and J genes are TRBV7-2 and TRBJ1-2; 8 nucleotides align to TRBD1. Trimming removed 5 bases from V and 4 bases from J; junction bases left unmatched: 3. From germline, CDR1 is SGHTA and CDR2 FQGNSA. The CDR3 covers 13 residues. The CDR3 here is CASSQGQGYGYTF. CDR3 DNA sequence: TGTGCCAGCAGCCAAGGACAGGGCTATGGCTACACCTTC.

V is TRBV11-2 and J is TRBJ2-1, with 13 bases matching TRBD2. J was trimmed by 9 bases and V by 5 bases; bases with no gene match: 7. CDR1 and CDR2 from the germline V gene are SGHAT and FQNNGV. There are 15 residues in the CDR3. CDR3 bases: TGTGCCAGCAGCCCTAGGACTAGCGGGGGATTTGAGCAGTTCTTC. Translating gives CASSPRTSGGFEQFF.

In its sample, this clonotype was seen a few times. This chain uses TRBV7-6 with TRBJ2-1; 9 positions match TRBD1. Germline CDR1 SGHVS, CDR2 FNYEAQ. The CDR3 has 17 amino acids. After removal of 4 bases from V and 7 bases from J, the junction contained 14 bases not matched to a gene. The CDR3 reads CASSSPPDRGPHNEQFF. CDR3 sequence (DNA): TGTGCCAGCAGCTCACCCCCGGACAGGGGTCCCCATAATGAGCAGTTCTTC.

This clonotype was detected only a few times. The CDR3 end shows no conserved phenylalanine or tryptophan, and so a read error is likely. The rearrangement uses TRBV15 and TRBJ2-1; 8 bases align to TRBD2. J gave up 6 bases and V 0 bases, and 4 bases lay outside the gene matches. Looked up from germline, CDR1 is LNHNV and CDR2 is YYDKDF (reference sequence). This CDR3 region has 15 residues. The CDR3 here is CATSRDLGLANEQFL. The CDR3, as DNA: TGTGCCACCAGCAGAGATTTAGGACTAGCCAATGAGCAGTTCCTC.

As regards this clonotype: The conserved phenylalanine or tryptophan is not found at the CDR3 terminus, so this likely reflects a read error. CDR3 in amino acids: CASSSFADYTI. As DNA, the CDR3 is TGTGCCAGCAGTTCCTTTGCTGACTACACCATC. The chain carries TRBV2 and TRBJ1-2; D unclear. V was trimmed by 5 bases and J by 10 bases, leaving 11 bases between them. Germline values: CDR1 SNHLY, CDR2 FYNNEI. This CDR3 spans 11 amino acids.

This chain connects TRBV6-2 or TRBV6-3 to TRBJ1-5; TRBD1 agrees at 8 bases. Germline V gene lookup returns CDR1 MNHEY and CDR2 SVGEGT. The J segment lost 3 bases and the V segment lost 5 bases, leaving 3 bases of the junction unmatched. The CDR3 is made up of 14 amino acids. CDR3 DNA: TGTGCCAGCAGTAGGACAGGGCACAATCAGCCCCAGCATTTT. This sequence encodes CASSRTGHNQPQHF.

This clonotype turned up a few times. The chain combines TRBV12-3 or TRBV12-4 with TRBJ1-2; the D gene is possibly TRBD1 (5 bases). This CDR3 region has 14 residues. The V end lost 1 base, the J end lost 8 bases, and 14 bases lay between the germline ends. The CDR3 loop reads CASSLGGIQGGYTF. CDR3 bases: TGTGCCAGCAGTTTAGGGGGCATTCAAGGGGGCTACACCTTC.

The table lists this clonotype with a few counts. The chain joins TRBV7-9 to TRBJ2-5, with D unclear. This CDR3 spans 11 amino acids. V was pared by 5 bases and J by 6 bases, with 7 bases between. Germline loops: CDR1 SEHNR, CDR2 FQNEAQ (reference sequence). CDR3 amino acids: CASSPAQTQYF. CDR3 sequence (DNA): TGTGCCAGCAGCCCCGCGCAGACCCAGTACTTC. The entire variable domain, with the rest obtained from reference TRBV7-9 and TRBJ2-5, is as follows: DTGVSQNPRHKITKRGQNVTFRCDPISEHNRLYWYRQTLGQGPEFLTYFQNEAQLEKSRLLSDRFSAERPKGSFSTLEIQRTEQGDSAMYLCASSPAQTQYFGPGTRLLVL.

The chain is built from TRBV7-2 and TRBJ2-1; the match to TRBD2 covers 15 bases. The assigned J gene may be wrong: the sequence end matches TRBJ2-5 better. Germline V CDR1 and CDR2: SGHTA, FQGNSA. The CDR3 sequence is 18 residues long. For the CDR3, the DNA is TGTGCCAGCAGCGGAATTGGACTAGCGGGGGGGAGGGCGGAGACCCAGTACTTC. Protein: CASSGIGLAGGRAETQYF.

The V gene is TRBV12-3 or TRBV12-4, the J gene TRBJ2-7; D gene unclear. Trimming left V 5 bases short and J 3 bases short, with 11 bases between. The CDR3 extends over 13 amino acids. The CDR3 is CASSPGRYYEQYF. The CDR3 coding sequence is TGTGCCAGCAGTCCAGGACGGTACTACGAGCAGTACTTC.

This clonotype was recorded a few times. This chain connects TRBV20-1 to TRBJ2-1; D unclear. The CDR3 contains 13 residues. Trimming removed 0 bases at V and 10 bases at J, with 13 bases between. Germline V CDR1 and CDR2: DFQATT, SNEGSKA (reference sequence). This CDR3 is CSARDPRHAEQFF. In nucleotides, the CDR3 is TGCAGTGCTAGAGATCCCCGACACGCCGAGCAGTTCTTC.

The V gene is TRBV7-2, the J gene TRBJ2-5, with unresolved D. The J call may be faulty, since TRBJ2-7 better matches the DNA end. CDR3 length: 12 amino acids. CDR1 and CDR2 from the germline V gene are SGHTA and FQGNSA. In nucleotides, the CDR3 is TGTGCCAGCAGTTTCTCTATTGCCGAGCAGTACTTC. Its translation is CASSFSIAEQYF.

This clonotype occurred many times. The chain employs TRBV29-1 and TRBJ2-3; no clear D. Trimming cost V 8 bases and J 1 base, with 16 bases left between them. This CDR3 is 14 amino acids long. Germline values: CDR1 SQVTM, CDR2 ANQGSEA. The CDR3 loop reads CSLLTPSGTDTQYF. Written as DNA, the CDR3 is TGCAGCCTCCTGACACCTTCGGGCACAGATACGCAGTATTTT.

The rearrangement joins TRBV9 to TRBJ1-6; D remains ambiguous. V was shortened by 0 bases and J by 9 bases, with 13 bases between the two germline ends. Germline lookup yields CDR1 SGDLS and CDR2 YYNGEE. The CDR3 extends over 15 amino acids. CDR3 amino acids: CASSVVETPGSPLHF. In nucleotides, the CDR3 is TGTGCCAGCAGCGTAGTGGAAACCCCGGGTTCACCCCTCCACTTT.

This clonotype was seen repeatedly, ten times or more. The chain employs TRBV12-3 or TRBV12-4 and TRBJ2-5; D not certain. V was clipped by 6 bases and J by 5 bases, with 7 bases between them. This CDR3 is built from 11 residues. CDR3 DNA sequence: TGTGCCAGCAGAAGCTGGGAGACCCAGTACTTC. It yields the protein CASRSWETQYF.

The V gene is TRBV7-2, the J gene TRBJ2-3; D is perhaps TRBD1 (6 bases). The CDR3 spans 15 residues. Germline V gives CDR1 SGHTA, CDR2 FQGNSA. Trimming removed 5 bases from V and 2 bases from J, with 14 bases in between. This CDR3 reads CASSTILGATDTQYF. CDR3 in DNA: TGTGCCAGCAGCACAATCTTGGGGGCCACAGATACGCAGTATTTT.

This clonotype was counted only a few times. The rearrangement uses TRBV18 and TRBJ1-3; the D is unclear. There are 15 residues in the CDR3. V gave up 4 bases and J gave up 0 bases, with 10 bases separating them. The germline V gene has CDR1 KGHSH and CDR2 LQKENI. The chain's CDR3 is CASSLDGSSGNTIYF. The CDR3 DNA is TGTGCCAGCTCACTCGACGGCAGCTCTGGAAACACCATATATTTT.